Each of the 13 T cell receptor beta chains below was sequenced from the same sample in a study of response to subunit inactivated influenza vaccine. TCRdb ran MiXCR on the RT-PCR reads and lists one entry per CDR3 protein. The sample records fewer than 200,000 distinct CDR3 sequences, nearly 9.5% being singletons. The sample was non-naive T cells sorted from PBMCs, taken on the day of vaccination. The receptors derive from a man in his fifties who received an inactivated influenza vaccine.

Only a few counts were recorded for this clonotype. The rearrangement joins TRBV6-1 to TRBJ1-2; D is perhaps TRBD1 (5 bases). This CDR3 has 13 residues. From germline, CDR1 is MNHNS and CDR2 SASEGT. Trimming pared 2 bases from V and 7 bases from J, leaving 11 bases between. Here the CDR3 reads CASSESRVAGYTF. DNA for the CDR3: TGTGCCAGCAGTGAATCCAGGGTCGCTGGCTACACCTTC.

This chain uses TRBV18 with TRBJ2-5, with D hard to call. CDR3 size: 13 residues. V was clipped by 1 base and J by 4 bases, with 7 bases between them. CDR1 is KGHSH, CDR2 LQKENI, per germline. The DNA for the CDR3 is TGTGCCAGCTCACCACACAGAGGAGAGACCCAGTACTTC. Translation: CASSPHRGETQYF.

This clonotype was detected a few times. The rearrangement links TRBV20-1 to TRBJ1-1; no firm D call. The germline V gene has CDR1 DFQATT and CDR2 SNEGSKA (reference sequence). V was shortened by 7 bases and J by 5 bases, with 5 bases between the two germline ends. The CDR3 is 9 residues long. CDR3 sequence: CSVKTEAFF. The CDR3 region has the DNA TGCAGTGTTAAAACTGAAGCTTTCTTT.

Ten or more counts support this clonotype. This chain uses TRBV7-9 with TRBJ2-1; D uncertain. The CDR3 loop spans 14 amino acids. Germline CDR1 SEHNR, CDR2 FQNEAQ (reference sequence). Trimming stripped 3 bases from V and 0 bases from J, with 6 bases between. This chain's CDR3 is CASSFVNSYNEQFF. CDR3 bases: TGTGCCAGCAGCTTCGTTAACTCCTACAATGAGCAGTTCTTC.

This clonotype has ten or more counts. The genes are TRBV5-1 and TRBJ2-7; D may match TRBD1 or TRBD2 (5 bases each). The germline V gene encodes CDR1 SGHRS and CDR2 YFSETQ. V lost 0 bases, J lost 6 bases, and 16 bases lay in between. The CDR3 loop spans 15 amino acids. The CDR3 bases are TGCGCCAGCAGCTTGGAGGGACGAAAAGAGGTCGAGCAGTACTTC. This sequence encodes CASSLEGRKEVEQYF.

The rearrangement joins TRBV5-4 to TRBJ2-7, with D possibly matching TRBD2 (5 bases). The germline gives CDR1 SGHNT, CDR2 YYREEE (reference sequence). The length of the CDR3 is 14 residues. V gave up 4 bases and J gave up 9 bases, with 20 bases separating them. CDR3 residues: CASSPGGDYKGQYF. In DNA form, the CDR3 reads TGTGCCAGCAGCCCCGGAGGAGATTACAAGGGGCAGTACTTC. Combining the CDR3 with reference TRBV5-4 and TRBJ2-7 gives the whole variable domain ETGVTQSPTHLIKTRGQQVTLRCSSQSGHNTVSWYQQALGQGPQFIFQYYREEENGRGNFPPRFSGLQFPNYSSELNVNALELDDSALYLCASSPGGDYKGQYFGPGTRLTVT.

This clonotype was observed a few times. The chain recombines TRBV11-2 with TRBJ2-3, with 15 nucleotides matching TRBD2. The ends lost 1 base at V and 1 base at J; junction bases unmatched: 3. The CDR3 length is 18 residues. Germline V gene lookup returns CDR1 SGHAT and CDR2 FQNNGV. CDR3 in DNA: TGTGCCAGCAGCTTAGGGGGACTAGCGGGGGGAGGCACAGATACGCAGTATTTT. It is translated as CASSLGGLAGGGTDTQYF.

This clonotype was seen a few times. This chain links TRBV24-1 with TRBJ1-1, with a weak D call TRBD1 (6 bases). The CDR3 has 13 amino acids. Per germline, CDR1 KGHDR and CDR2 SFDVKD. The V end lost 6 bases, the J end lost 6 bases, and 13 bases lay between the germline ends. CDR3 loop: CATSSQGFAEAFF. The CDR3, as DNA: TGTGCCACCAGTTCGCAGGGGTTTGCTGAAGCTTTCTTT.

This clonotype came up a few times. The chain has TRBV4-1 and TRBJ2-3, with 8 bases matching TRBD1. Germline V gives CDR1 MGHRA, CDR2 YSYEKL. Trimming removed 4 bases from V and 0 bases from J; junction bases left unmatched: 3. The CDR3 consists of 15 residues. The CDR3 bases are TGCGCCAGCAGCCTCCGGACAGGGAGCACAGATACGCAGTATTTT. This sequence encodes CASSLRTGSTDTQYF.

At least ten counts were recorded for this clonotype. The J gene is TRBJ1-2, the V gene TRBV20-1, with D tentatively TRBD1 (5 bases). The CDR3 runs 14 residues. In germline, CDR1 is DFQATT, CDR2 SNEGSKA (reference sequence). Trimming took 1 base from V and 4 from J, leaving 13 bases between them. CDR3 bases: TGCAGTGCTAGAGTCGGGCAGGGAGGCTATGGCTACACCTTC. It is translated as CSARVGQGGYGYTF.

This clonotype was observed a handful of times. The genes are TRBV6-6 and TRBJ2-5, with D uncertain. Germline V gives CDR1 MNHNY, CDR2 SVGAGI (reference sequence). V was trimmed by 5 bases and J by 14 bases, leaving 15 bases between them. The CDR3 covers 11 residues. As DNA, the CDR3 is TGTGCCAGCAGTCCCGACTTCGGAATATACTTC. Translated: CASSPDFGIYF.

This clonotype was counted only a few times. The chain carries TRBV10-3 and TRBJ1-4, with a weak D call TRBD1 (5 bases). Per the germline V gene, CDR1 is ENHRY and CDR2 is SYGVKD. This CDR3 has 13 residues. V lost 6 bases and J lost 5, with 10 bases in between. This CDR3 is CAIRDGGNEKLFF. In DNA, the CDR3 is TGTGCCATCAGGGACGGGGGAAATGAAAAACTGTTTTTT.

This clonotype was counted a few times. The V call is TRBV18, the J call TRBJ2-1; D is unclear. The CDR3 sequence is 13 residues long. The V end lost 2 bases, the J end lost 5 bases, and 7 bases lay between the germline ends. CDR1 and CDR2 from the germline V gene are KGHSH and LQKENI. The CDR3 spells CASSPARDNEQFF. The CDR3 DNA follows: TGTGCCAGCTCACCAGCGCGCGACAATGAGCAGTTCTTC.